This T cell receptor beta chain was recorded in a study of Ad26.COV2.S vaccination and SARS-CoV-2 variants. To note about this clone: As yet, its antigen is unknown.

Findings and caveats of the study: Substantial breadth was reported for post-vaccination spike-specific CD8+ and CD4+ T cells. The study found similar non-spike TCR breadth in vaccine and placebo recipients.

Repertoires were generated with immunoSEQ multiplex PCR, while TCRdb's copy carries only in-frame clones and drops some. The sample includes around 450,000 clones, 75% to 95% of them seen just once. There are 15 residues in the CDR3. Germline V CDR1 and CDR2: MNHEY, SVGAGI. V lost 5 bases and J lost 8, with 21 bases in between. The treatment here: roughly 19 received Ad26.COV2.S at low or high dose, single or two shots; roughly 5 received placebo; per-sample allocation not given. Sampling was performed 63 days after the first vaccine or placebo injection. Vaccination used an Ad26 vector expressing Wuhan-strain SARS-CoV-2 spike.

The gene calls are TRBV6-5 and TRBJ1-2; D perhaps matches TRBD1 (6 bases). Source: peripheral blood, taken in a trial of Ad26.COV2.S vaccine versus placebo. This TCR was recovered from a person between 18 and 65 years old who received the Ad26.COV2.S COVID-19 vaccine or a placebo. CDR3 sequence reads: CASSQQGFKLGGYTF. The CDR3 DNA follows: TGTGCCAGCAGTCAACAGGGTTTCAAGCTAGGAGGCTACACCTTC.